Below, 19 T cell receptor beta chains from the same sample are listed, as sequenced in a study of blood T cell repertoires in COVID-19. TCRdb keeps only in-frame clones here, not all; method: immunoSEQ multiplex PCR. The table has around 300,000 clones, around 85% seen once. The sample taken for sequencing was PBMCs or T cells enriched from blood (not recorded which). These receptors originate from a woman in her fifties or sixties who had recovered from COVID-19.

The V gene is TRBV9, the J gene TRBJ2-2, with 9 bases fitting TRBD1. The CDR3 spans 15 residues. J gave up 4 bases and V 0 bases, and 1 base lay outside the gene matches. Germline V lookup: CDR1 SGDLS, CDR2 YYNGEE. The CDR3 loop reads CASSVDRGLTGELFF. In DNA, the CDR3 is TGTGCCAGCAGCGTAGACAGGGGGCTCACCGGGGAGCTGTTTTTT.

The chain recombines TRBV4-1 with TRBJ1-6, with D tentatively TRBD1 (6 bases). Germline lookup yields CDR1 MGHRA and CDR2 YSYEKL. Trimming removed 6 bases from V and 7 bases from J, with 13 bases in between. The CDR3 runs to 14 residues. CDR3 sequence: CASRHTTGNSPLHF. As DNA, the CDR3 is TGCGCCAGCAGGCACACGACAGGAAATTCACCCCTCCACTTT.

V and J are TRBV6-5 and TRBJ1-2; 9 bases fit TRBD1. The germline CDR1 and CDR2 sequences are MNHEY and SVGAGI. This CDR3 is 15 amino acids long. With V trimmed by 6 bases and J by 4 bases, 9 bases remained unmatched. The CDR3 sequence is CASRPSQGAPYGYTF. The CDR3 coding sequence is TGTGCCAGCAGACCTTCACAGGGGGCACCCTATGGCTACACCTTC.

This rearrangement joins TRBV2 to TRBJ1-2; D unclear. V gave up 10 bases and J gave up 0 bases, with 27 bases separating them. Germline V gene data show CDR1 as SNHLY and CDR2 as FYNNEI. This CDR3 has 18 amino acids. CDR3 loop: CATVSRSDGRTSNYGYTF. The CDR3 nucleotides read TGTGCCACCGTGTCAAGATCGGACGGGAGAACGTCTAACTATGGCTACACCTTC.

V is TRBV7-2 and J is TRBJ2-5, with 7 bases matching TRBD2. Germline lookup yields CDR1 SGHTA and CDR2 FQGNSA. This CDR3 has 17 amino acids. Trimming removed 6 bases from V and 3 bases from J; junction bases left unmatched: 16. For the CDR3, the DNA is TGTGCCAGCAGTTGGCCCGGACTAGGAACTCCTAAAGAGACCCAGTACTTC. This translates into CASSWPGLGTPKETQYF.

The rearrangement links TRBV7-9 to TRBJ2-1; no clear D gene. Germline lookup yields CDR1 SEHNR and CDR2 FQNEAQ (reference sequence). CDR3 length equals 12 residues. Trimming shortened V by 1 base and J by 8 bases, and 6 bases separated the two germline ends. The CDR3, as DNA: TGTGCCAGCAGCTTAGACAGATATGAGCAGTTCTTC. Residues: CASSLDRYEQFF.

This chain connects TRBV6-5 to TRBJ1-2; D perhaps matches TRBD1 (5 bases). This CDR3 spans 14 amino acids. CDR1 is MNHEY and CDR2 is SVGAGI in the germline V gene. The V end lost 7 bases, the J end lost 11 bases, and 23 bases lay between the germline ends. In DNA form, the CDR3 reads TGTGCCAGCAATGTTGCAGGGACTACTATGCGGTACACCTTC. It codes for CASNVAGTTMRYTF.

The chain employs TRBV29-1 and TRBJ2-7, with D maybe TRBD2 (5 bases). The germline gives CDR1 SQVTM, CDR2 ANQGSEA. This CDR3 contains 14 residues. V was shortened by 2 bases and J by 5 bases, with 16 bases between the two germline ends. CDR3 nucleotide sequence: TGCAGCGTTGAATTGCGGACTGGTTTCCACGAGCAGTACTTC. Translated, it gives CSVELRTGFHEQYF.

J is TRBJ2-7 and V is TRBV7-6; 8 bases line up with TRBD2. V dropped 6 bases and J dropped 8; count of bases not matched to a gene: 18. CDR3 length equals 16 residues. CDR1 and CDR2 (germline): SGHVS, FNYEAQ. CDR3 region: CASSSLSGTRGGQQYF. CDR3 coding DNA: TGTGCCAGCAGTTCTCTATCCGGGACTAGGGGAGGGCAGCAGTACTTC.

V and J are TRBV14 and TRBJ1-4; possibly TRBD1 for D (5 bases). The germline gives CDR1 SGHDN, CDR2 FVKESK. Trimming removed 2 bases at V and 4 bases at J, with 11 bases between. The CDR3 sequence is 15 residues long. In DNA form, the CDR3 reads TGTGCCAGCAGCCAAAAGACAGAACATAATGAAAAACTGTTTTTT. The encoded protein is CASSQKTEHNEKLFF. Using reference TRBV14 and TRBJ1-4 for the parts outside the CDR3, the full variable domain is EAGVTQFPSHSVIEKGQTVTLRCDPISGHDNLYWYRRVMGKEIKFLLHFVKESKQDESGMPNNRFLAERTGGTYSTLKVQPAELEDSGVYFCASSQKTEHNEKLFFGSGTQLSVL.

The V and J genes are TRBV12-5 and TRBJ2-1, with a tentative D call TRBD1 (6 bases). Germline loops: CDR1 LGHNT, CDR2 FRNRAP. The germline V and J ends were trimmed by 7 bases and 8 bases, with 15 bases remaining between them. The CDR3 is made up of 13 amino acids. The CDR3 loop reads CASALDRSDEQFF. In nucleotides, the CDR3 is TGTGCTAGTGCCTTAGACAGGAGCGATGAGCAGTTCTTC.

DNA of the CDR3: TGTGCCTGGAGTGTAAGGGGAGGGCAGGGGACGTACTTC. Translation gives CAWSVRGGQGTYF. V is TRBV30 and J is TRBJ2-7; weak D call: TRBD2 (7 bases). CDR3 size: 13 residues. Germline-derived CDR1 and CDR2 are GTSNPN and SVGIG (reference sequence). Trimming left V 0 bases short and J 12 bases short, with 18 bases between.

This chain uses TRBV7-9 with TRBJ1-2; TRBD1 agrees at 11 bases. V lost 5 bases to trimming and J lost 2 bases; unmatched junction nucleotides: 7. Germline V CDR1 and CDR2: SEHNR, FQNEAQ (reference sequence). The CDR3 sequence is 16 residues long. Here the CDR3 DNA reads TGTGCCAGCAGCCCGGGACAGGGGGTAACAAACTATGGCTACACCTTC. Translated, it gives CASSPGQGVTNYGYTF.

In this sample, this clone turned up once. The gene calls are TRBV7-9 and TRBJ2-1; D is perhaps TRBD2 (6 bases). The CDR3 contains 17 residues. Trimming removed 0 bases at V and 5 bases at J, with 17 bases between. The germline V gene has CDR1 SEHNR and CDR2 FQNEAQ (reference sequence). CDR3 region: CASSLAAGRSLNNEQFF. CDR3 sequence (DNA): TGTGCCAGCAGCTTAGCGGCGGGACGTAGCCTTAACAATGAGCAGTTCTTC.

V gene TRBV6-5 combines with J gene TRBJ2-7; D possibly corresponds to TRBD2 (5 bases). The germline V and J ends were trimmed by 5 bases and 3 bases, with 14 bases remaining between them. There are 14 residues in the CDR3. CDR1 is MNHEY and CDR2 is SVGAGI in the germline V gene. CDR3 DNA sequence: TGTGCCAGCAGTCCCCGGGAAACCCGCTACGAGCAGTACTTC. It encodes CASSPRETRYEQYF.

V gene TRBV30 combines with J gene TRBJ1-1; 9 bases are shared with TRBD1. J was trimmed by 1 base and V by 5 bases; bases with no gene match: 2. The CDR3 runs to 13 residues. Germline CDR1 GTSNPN, CDR2 SVGIG (reference sequence). CDR3 sequence: CAWAGQGNTEAFF. The CDR3 DNA reads as TGTGCCTGGGCGGGACAGGGGAACACTGAAGCTTTCTTT.

V is TRBV6-5 and J is TRBJ2-7; 8 bases are a match to TRBD2. Germline CDR1 reads MNHEY; CDR2 reads SVGAGI. The CDR3 has 14 residues. The junction had 7 bases not matched to a gene; V was cut back by 5 bases and J by 4 bases. The CDR3 DNA sequence: TGTGCCAGCAGTCCGAGCGGGGGACCTTACGAGCAGTACTTC. It translates to CASSPSGGPYEQYF.

This chain joins TRBV6-5 and TRBJ1-2, with D possibly TRBD1 on 5 matching bases. The CDR3 totals 11 residues. Germline CDR1 and CDR2: MNHEY and SVGAGI. Deletions cut 5 bases from V and 6 bases from J, with 7 bases between. CDR3 region: CASSNRNGYTF. CDR3 DNA sequence: TGTGCCAGCAGTAACAGGAATGGCTACACCTTC.

This sequence joins TRBV18 and TRBJ2-3; D possibly corresponds to TRBD2 (5 bases). The V gene lost 3 bases and the J gene lost 0 bases, with 13 bases spanning the gap. CDR1 is KGHSH, CDR2 LQKENI, per germline. The length of the CDR3 is 16 residues. CDR3 sequence (DNA): TGTGCCAGCTCACCGATAGCGCTCCAAAGCACAGATACGCAGTATTTT. Translated, it gives CASSPIALQSTDTQYF.